This T cell receptor beta chain was identified in a study of radiation and T cells in renal cell carcinoma. Overall study findings and caveats: In blood, top tumor clones expanded by 2 weeks, shrinking by 4.

Sequencing was performed with immunoSEQ multiplex PCR; in TCRdb, only in-frame clones are kept and a portion is missing. The sample comprises approximately 120,000 clones, 81% of which are singletons, and 5.8% rests with the top ten. Germline CDR1 SGDLS, CDR2 YYNGEE. The CDR3 contains 15 residues. V lost 4 bases and J lost 4; bases outside the gene matches: 8. The time point denotes: blood 2 weeks post-SBRT. Treatment meaning: 15 Gy SBRT to primary tumor, nephrectomy 4 weeks later. This renal cell carcinoma was of the clear cell type. In the case of this clone: Its antigen is unidentified.

The origin of this receptor is a man aged 45 to 65 with renal cell carcinoma. Sequencing used blood, obtained from a patient whose treatment included radiotherapy and nephrectomy. The chain employs TRBV9 and TRBJ2-7, with 10 bases that match TRBD1. The CDR3 reads CASSPDRGRVYEQYF. Written as DNA, the CDR3 is TGTGCCAGCAGCCCTGACAGGGGGCGCGTTTACGAGCAGTACTTC.